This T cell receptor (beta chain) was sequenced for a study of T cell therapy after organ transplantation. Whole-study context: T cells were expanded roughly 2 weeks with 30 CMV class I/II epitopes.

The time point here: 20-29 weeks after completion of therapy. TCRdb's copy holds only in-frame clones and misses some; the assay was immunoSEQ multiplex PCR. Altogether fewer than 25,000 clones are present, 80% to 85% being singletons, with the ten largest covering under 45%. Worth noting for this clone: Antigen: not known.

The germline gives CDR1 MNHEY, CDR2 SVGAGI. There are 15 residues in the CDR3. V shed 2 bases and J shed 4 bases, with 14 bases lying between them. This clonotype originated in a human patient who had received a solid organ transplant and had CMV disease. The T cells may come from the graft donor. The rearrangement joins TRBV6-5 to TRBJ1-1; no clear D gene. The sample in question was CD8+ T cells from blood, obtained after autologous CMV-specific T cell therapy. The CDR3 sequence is CASSYIPPGVTEAFF. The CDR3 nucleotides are TGTGCCAGCAGTTACATCCCCCCCGGAGTCACTGAAGCTTTCTTT.